The subject of this entry is one T cell receptor beta chain. No cognate antigen has been identified for it. Base quality data are lacking; no much larger clone is found one base away. TCR CDR3 regions were amplified from genomic DNA by multiplex PCR using the deep immunoSEQ assay. For each cell subset, the extracted genomic DNA was distributed evenly across all wells of several immunoSEQ 96-well plates, and each plate served as one replicate. Each replicate PCR for sorted subsets received 150 to 250 ng genomic DNA, equal to roughly 30,000 T cell genomes. The purified libraries were quantified using a Qubit 3.0 fluorometer, sized with a Bioanalyzer 2100, and then quantified again using the KAPA Library Quantification kit. Every immunoSEQ 96-well plate was sequenced on a separate single-read 150-cycle Illumina NextSeq 550 flow cell. The authors processed their data as follows. Because the immunoSEQ output included only junctional sequences and no quality scores, the filtering could not be the same as the filtering used for full-length reads. To assign V/J genes and CDR3, sequences were annotated against IMGT germline references using PyIR, a Python wrapper for IgBLAST v1.9. Reads were removed for weak V/J assignments (E-value above 1e-6), missing CDR3, stop codons, out-of-frame junctions, or ambiguous translated residues. V3J clonotypes were defined as sequences sharing an identical inferred V gene, J gene, and CDR3 amino acid sequence. To compute the percentage overlap between repertoires, the number of shared unique clonotypes was divided by the size of the smaller repertoire. Three approaches were used to assess repertoire richness: RTK rarefaction, the Chao1 estimator, and Recon v2.1 estimates of unobserved clonotypes. For all TCRbeta clonotypes obtained by the gDNA method from a handful of donors, generation probabilities were computed with OLGA. In its TCRdb copy, this immuneACCESS table keeps in-frame sequences only and misses some clones. Where compared with another copy, unresolved V genes explain less than half of these, and the others have no known cause. V and J calls plus clone size are reproduced from that table; the DNA served to infer D and trimming. This sample holds some 2,500,000 clones; roughly 93% were observed only once. The ten largest clones capture about 0.34% of the sample.

From the germline V gene (reference sequence), CDR1 is LNHDA and CDR2 is SQIVND. The CDR3, from cysteine to phenylalanine, totals 15 residues. The read is trimmed to its CDR3 DNA, 45 bases read in frame from base 1. V loses 6 bases of germline sequence and J loses 6 bases, and the interval between the two ends is 18 bases. This entry belongs to a study of shared clonotypes between healthy human individuals (TCRdb year 2020). General notes on the study: Three men and two women, aged 18 to 49 years, made up the cohort. To estimate repertoire size and how much clonotype sharing occurs between individuals, the study deeply sequenced the blood TCR repertoires of several healthy adults. To increase sequencing depth and limit assay-specific biases, TCR repertoire library preparation and sequencing were carried out by different laboratories using diverse techniques. For each donor, CD4 naive and CD4 memory were each run on three plates, CD8 naive on two plates, and CD8 memory on one plate. Each donor's leukapheresis produced roughly between about 0.8 and 10 billion PBMCs. Overall results and qualifications from the work: The small number of donors limited the genetic and exposure-history diversity represented. Clonotypes shared by all four sorted-subset donors showed higher generation probabilities than non-shared clonotypes. Rarefaction of sorted-subset datasets indicated incomplete sequencing despite the large sequencing depth. When a few donors were compared, the shared fraction of clonotypes was roughly 5% for naive CD4, over 3% for naive CD8, 2.3% for memory CD4, and less than 0.45% for memory CD8. Pairwise subsampling led to the expectation that sequencing depth would affect the degree of clonotype sharing among donors. Estimated clonotype richness was generally larger for naive than for memory subsets. Sampling was restricted to blood, and TCR repertoires in tissue are likely to differ from TCR repertoires in blood.

Healthy HIV-negative adults with no recently reported acute infections or vaccinations were included as donors. Every donor was a Caucasian adult residing in Nashville, Tennessee, USA. Magnetic negative selection was used to enrich CD4+ T cells, after which naive cells were positively selected on CD45RA and the negative fraction became the memory subset. Blood was collected by leukapheresis, and PBMCs were isolated by Ficoll-Histopaque density gradient centrifugation and then cryopreserved in liquid nitrogen vapor phase. Analytical flow cytometry was used to check the purity and quantity of every magnetically sorted T cell population. Genomic DNA was isolated from each sorted fraction and quantified by UV absorbance on a Nanodrop 2000c.

The clonotype was recovered from a man aged 18 to 30 in good health. Some clones in this sample may be carry-over from other donors' samples. Recombination joined TRBV19 with TRBJ1-5, and the D gene may be TRBD1, 5 bases matching. Sequences were obtained from naive CD4+ T cells from PBMCs. The sample's cell subset or site label is to be understood as: CD45RA+ positively selected. This receptor has the CDR3 CASSRGLLRGQPQHF. The base sequence is TGTGCCAGTAGCCGGGGACTTCTCCGGGGTCAGCCCCAGCATTTT.